This note documents a single T cell receptor beta chain sequence. The assay used deep level. In the source study's methods: As immunoSEQ supplied junction-only sequences (without quality scores), filtering differed. Clones were sequenced by immunoSEQ multiplex PCR, and TCRdb holds only the in-frame ones, with some missing. V and J calls and clone size follow that table, whereas D and trimming were derived from the DNA. In the table there are roughly 500,000 clones, about 85% of which are singletons. The length of the CDR3 is 13 residues. Germline V gene lookup returns CDR1 LGHNT and CDR2 FRNRAP. V was pared by 6 bases and J by 2 bases, with 7 bases between. Nashville, Tennessee was home to all donors, who were Caucasian adults. The data originate from a study of shared clonotypes between healthy human individuals. Overall study: The donor pool was made up of a couple of women and three men aged 18 to 49.

The TCR was taken from a woman between 40 and 50 years old in good health. Some clones in this sample may be carry-over from other donors' samples. This rearrangement joins TRBV12-5 to TRBJ2-2, with D perhaps TRBD2 (6 bases). Sample: PBMCs. The CDR3 sequence is CASGEGNTGELFF. Here the CDR3 DNA reads TGTGCTAGTGGGGAGGGAAACACCGGGGAGCTGTTTTTT.